Listed here are 32 T cell receptor beta chains from one sample, sequenced in a study of CD8+CD57+ T cells in acquired aplastic anemia. TCR beta VDJ and CDR3 were profiled, and genomic DNA was the template. MiXCR was run by TCRdb on the reads, yielding one entry per CDR3 protein. The sample contains fewer than 250,000 distinct CDR3 sequences, about half of which appear only once. Sequenced material: sorted CD4+, CD8+, or CD8+CD57+ T cells (not recorded which) from PBMCs. These receptors originate from a human donor in good health, serving as a control.

This clonotype was observed at least ten times. The chain is built from TRBV9 and TRBJ2-2, with TRBD1 identical over 7 bases. V dropped 0 bases and J dropped 3; count of bases not matched to a gene: 8. This CDR3 has 17 amino acids. The germline CDR1 and CDR2 sequences are SGDLS and YYNGEE. The CDR3 region has the DNA TGTGCCAGCAGCGTAGGGACCGGGACAGCTCACACCGGGGAGCTGTTTTTT. Translated: CASSVGTGTAHTGELFF.

This clonotype was detected only a few times. CDR3 loop: CASRITSGGVAQYF. The CDR3, as DNA: TGTGCCAGCAGGATAACTAGCGGGGGGGTGGCGCAGTACTTC. V usage is TRBV12-3 or TRBV12-4 and J usage is TRBJ2-7, with 13 bases lining up with TRBD2. V was pared by 6 bases and J by 9 bases, with 8 bases of the junction left unmatched. The CDR3 covers 14 residues.

In its sample, this clonotype was seen once. This chain links TRBV20-1 with TRBJ1-1, with D unresolved. The CDR3 length is 14 residues. Per germline, CDR1 DFQATT and CDR2 SNEGSKA (reference sequence). The ends were cut back, 2 bases at V and 1 base at J, with 11 bases in the middle. This CDR3 reads CSARRVEANTEAFF. The CDR3 region has the DNA TGCAGTGCTAGAAGAGTGGAGGCGAACACTGAAGCTTTCTTT.

The chain couples TRBV18 to TRBJ1-1; D may be TRBD1 (5 bases). Trimming removed 4 bases from V and 1 base from J, with 16 bases in between. The germline V gene has CDR1 KGHSH and CDR2 LQKENI. This CDR3 comprises 16 residues. CDR3 bases: TGTGCCAGCTCACTGAGGGGTCGGACGGCGAACACTGAAGCTTTCTTT. Translation: CASSLRGRTANTEAFF.

The chain uses TRBV29-1 and TRBJ2-7, with TRBD1 matching 10 bases. V lost 6 bases and J lost 4; bases outside the gene matches: 9. Germline lookup yields CDR1 SQVTM and CDR2 ANQGSEA. This CDR3 contains 14 residues. The CDR3 DNA follows: TGCAGCGTCTCCTCGGACAGGGGGGTATACGAGCAGTACTTC. It yields the protein CSVSSDRGVYEQYF.

This chain joins TRBV29-1 and TRBJ2-5, with a tentative D call TRBD2 (5 bases). CDR1 is SQVTM and CDR2 is ANQGSEA in the germline V gene. Trimming pared 6 bases from V and 4 bases from J, leaving 12 bases between. CDR3 length equals 12 residues. In DNA, the CDR3 is TGCAGCGTCTCCGGGGTCAGAGAGACCCAGTACTTC. Translated: CSVSGVRETQYF. Full variable domain (missing parts from reference TRBV29-1 and TRBJ2-5): SAVISQKPSRDICQRGTSLTIQCQVDSQVTMMFWYRQQPGQSLTLIATANQGSEATYESGFVIDKFPISRPNLTFSTLTVSNMSPEDSSIYLCSVSGVRETQYFGPGTRLLVL.

Worth noting for this clonotype: The CDR3 ends on some other residue instead of the conserved phenylalanine or tryptophan, so this is likely a read error. The gene calls are TRBV6-5 and TRBJ2-7; D uncertain. CDR3 length: 13 amino acids. V shed 6 bases and J shed 4 bases, with 13 bases lying between them. Germline CDR1 and CDR2: MNHEY and SVGAGI. The CDR3 spells CASSQTALYEQYL. The CDR3 region has the DNA TGTGCCAGCAGCCAGACTGCACTTTACGAGCAGTACCTC.

This clonotype appeared many times. The V call is TRBV5-1, the J call TRBJ2-1, with D perhaps being TRBD1 or TRBD2 (6 bases each). Germline V gene lookup returns CDR1 SGHRS and CDR2 YFSETQ. The V gene lost 1 base and the J gene lost 0 bases, with 8 bases spanning the gap. This CDR3 contains 15 residues. The CDR3 is CASSLRGDSYNEQFF. The CDR3 DNA reads TGCGCCAGCAGCTTGAGGGGGGACTCCTACAATGAGCAGTTCTTC.

This clonotype was counted many times. This chain uses TRBV11-2 with TRBJ1-1; a possible D gene is TRBD1 (5 bases). Germline values: CDR1 SGHAT, CDR2 FQNNGV. V was cut by 2 bases and J by 8 bases, with 12 bases left in between. CDR3 length: 13 amino acids. CDR3 in DNA: TGTGCCAGCAGCTTACGGATGGGGCTAGAAGCTTTCTTT. This codes for CASSLRMGLEAFF.

This chain links TRBV7-2 with TRBJ1-2; 8 positions agree with TRBD1. Germline V lookup: CDR1 SGHTA, CDR2 FQGNSA. V was clipped by 6 bases and J by 7 bases; unmatched bases: 19. The CDR3 extends over 17 amino acids. The CDR3 is CASSQGALSEGPGGYTF. The CDR3 DNA is TGTGCCAGCAGTCAGGGGGCCCTCAGTGAGGGGCCGGGTGGCTACACCTTC.

This clonotype occurred many times. V and J are TRBV19 and TRBJ1-6; D is uncertain. V was shortened by 3 bases and J by 6 bases, with 3 bases between the two germline ends. Germline V lookup: CDR1 LNHDA, CDR2 SQIVND (reference sequence). The CDR3 has 12 amino acids. CDR3 bases: TGTGCCAGTAGTATCGGTAATTCACCCCTCCACTTT. Amino acid sequence: CASSIGNSPLHF.

This clonotype appeared many times. V gene TRBV2 combines with J gene TRBJ1-6, with 7 bases aligning to TRBD1. CDR1 and CDR2 from the germline V gene are SNHLY and FYNNEI. The V segment lost 5 bases and the J segment 8 bases; nucleotides outside the gene matches: 9. The CDR3 length is 15 residues. Written as DNA, the CDR3 is TGTGCCAGCAGTACAGAGCGGGACAGCTATTCACCCCTCCACTTT. Translation gives CASSTERDSYSPLHF.

This clonotype was picked up one time. V is TRBV7-8 and J is TRBJ2-7; D may match TRBD1 or TRBD2 (8 bases each). CDR1 and CDR2 from the germline V gene are SGHVS and FQNEAQ. The CDR3 is 15 residues long. The V end was cut by 9 bases, the J end by 6 bases, with 24 bases between. The DNA for the CDR3 is TGTGCCAGACCTCGGGGGGGCCAGGGGGCGTCCGAGCAGTACTTC. Protein sequence: CARPRGGQGASEQYF. Variable domain in full (rest from reference TRBV7-8 and TRBJ2-7): GAGVSQSPRYKVAKRGQDVALRCDPISGHVSLFWYQQALGQGPEFLTYFQNEAQLDKSGLPSDRFFAERPEGSVSTLKIQRTQQEDSAVYLCARPRGGQGASEQYFGPGTRLTVT.

The DNA for the CDR3 is TGTGCCAGCAGCGTAGTGGACGGGCGGACTGAAGCTTTCTTT. Protein product: CASSVVDGRTEAFF. The V gene is TRBV9, the J gene TRBJ1-1; D is uncertain. The V and J ends lost 0 bases and 5 bases respectively, with 11 bases between them. This CDR3 contains 14 residues. The germline CDR1 and CDR2 sequences are SGDLS and YYNGEE.

In this sample, this clonotype turned up a few times. For the CDR3, the DNA is TGTGCCAGCAGTGGGCCAGGGAGAACCACGGGCCCTGAAGCTTTCTTT. Its protein product is CASSGPGRTTGPEAFF. The chain carries TRBV25-1 and TRBJ1-1; D may be TRBD1 (5 bases). The CDR3 runs 16 residues. Trimming took 4 bases from V and 6 from J, leaving 21 bases between them. Germline V gives CDR1 MGHDK, CDR2 SYGVNS.

CDR3 DNA sequence: TGTGCCAGCAGCTTAACCGGAGGGGAGAGCTCACCCCTCCACTTT. It codes for CASSLTGGESSPLHF. The chain employs TRBV7-3 and TRBJ1-6; tentatively, D is TRBD1 (5 bases). The CDR3 extends over 15 amino acids. Germline-derived CDR1 and CDR2 are SGHTA and FQGTGA. V lost 0 bases and J 10 bases, leaving 13 bases between the germline ends.

This clonotype was found many times. This CDR3 reads CASPAGTGVGSNQPQHF. CDR3 DNA sequence: TGTGCCAGCCCGGCCGGGACAGGGGTGGGGAGCAATCAGCCCCAGCATTTT. The chain joins TRBV25-1 to TRBJ1-5, with 10 bases lining up with TRBD1. Germline CDR1 MGHDK, CDR2 SYGVNS. This CDR3 region has 17 residues. The junction had 11 bases not matched to a gene; V was cut back by 8 bases and J by 1 base. Based on the CDR3 plus reference TRBV25-1 and TRBJ1-5, the full variable domain is EADIYQTPRYLVIGTGKKITLECSQTMGHDKMYWYQQDPGMELHLIHYSYGVNSTEKGDLSSESTVSRIRTEHFPLTLESARPSHTSQYLCASPAGTGVGSNQPQHFGDGTRLSIL.

The J gene is TRBJ2-1, the V gene TRBV10-3; TRBD1 aligns across 11 bases. V shed 3 bases, J shed 2 bases, and the junction held 3 bases outside the gene matches. Germline V gives CDR1 ENHRY, CDR2 SYGVKD. CDR3 length: 16 residues. Here the CDR3 DNA reads TGTGCCATCAGTGACCCGGGACAGGGGGCCTACAATGAGCAGTTCTTC. Protein product: CAISDPGQGAYNEQFF.

The chain uses TRBV7-2 and TRBJ1-1; TRBD1 is a possible D gene (5 bases). This CDR3 has 12 residues. The germline V and J ends were trimmed by 0 bases and 7 bases, with 6 bases remaining between them. Looked up from germline, CDR1 is SGHTA and CDR2 is FQGNSA. The CDR3 loop is CASSLARDEAFF. CDR3 sequence (DNA): TGTGCCAGCAGCTTAGCCAGGGATGAAGCTTTCTTT.

The genes are TRBV7-2 and TRBJ1-5; D may be TRBD1 (5 bases). CDR1 is SGHTA and CDR2 is FQGNSA in the germline V gene. V dropped 5 bases and J dropped 11 bases, with 10 bases sitting between them. The CDR3 has 11 residues. In DNA, the CDR3 is TGTGCCAGCAGCACGGGACGGACCCAGCATTTT. It is translated as CASSTGRTQHF.

The J gene is TRBJ1-3, the V gene TRBV9; possibly TRBD1 for D (6 bases). The germline V gene has CDR1 SGDLS and CDR2 YYNGEE. This CDR3 region has 16 residues. The V gene lost 2 bases and the J gene lost 8 bases, with 20 bases spanning the gap. The CDR3 here is CASSVGQLTYGYTIYF. The DNA of the CDR3 is TGTGCCAGCAGCGTCGGACAGCTCACTTATGGCTACACCATATATTTT.

This clonotype was seen only a few times. This chain uses TRBV12-3 or TRBV12-4 with TRBJ1-2; D gene unclear. The CDR3 contains 16 residues. The V gene lost 1 base and the J gene lost 6 bases, with 18 bases spanning the gap. The CDR3 DNA is TGTGCCAGCAGTTTAGGAGGGAAGAGGTGGGAGAATGGCTACACCTTC. Translated: CASSLGGKRWENGYTF.

This clonotype was seen repeatedly, ten times or more. The chain recombines TRBV7-6 with TRBJ1-3; TRBD1 aligns across 7 bases. J was trimmed by 0 bases and V by 1 base; bases with no gene match: 0. Germline CDR1 is SGHVS and CDR2 is FNYEAQ. The length of the CDR3 is 15 residues. This CDR3 reads CASSLGDSSGNTIYF. As DNA, the CDR3 is TGTGCCAGCAGCTTAGGGGACAGCTCTGGAAACACCATATATTTT. The full variable domain, completed using reference TRBV7-6 and TRBJ1-3, is GAGVSQSPRYKVTKRGQDVALRCDPISGHVSLYWYRQALGQGPEFLTYFNYEAQQDKSGLPNDRFSAERPEGSISTLTIQRTEQRDSAMYRCASSLGDSSGNTIYFGEGSWLTVV.

At least ten counts were recorded for this clonotype. The V and J genes are TRBV13 and TRBJ2-1, with 9 bases matching TRBD1. Germline-derived CDR1 and CDR2 are PRHDT and FYEKMQ (reference sequence). This CDR3 region has 14 residues. V shed 5 bases and J 7 bases; nucleotides not matched to a gene: 6. CDR3 nucleotides: TGTGCCAGCAGCCCGGGACAGGGTGGGAATGAGCAGTTCTTC. As protein: CASSPGQGGNEQFF.

This clonotype occurred once. The chain carries TRBV11-2 and TRBJ2-2; 7 positions match TRBD1. The V segment lost 0 bases and the J segment 4 bases; nucleotides outside the gene matches: 5. This CDR3 comprises 16 residues. CDR1 SGHAT and CDR2 FQNNGV come from the germline V gene. CDR3 DNA sequence: TGTGCCAGCAGCTTAGATGAGACAGGGTTCACCGGGGAGCTGTTTTTT. As protein: CASSLDETGFTGELFF.

V gene TRBV15 combines with J gene TRBJ2-5; the D is unclear. V lost 8 bases and J lost 3, with 4 bases in between. Germline CDR1 reads LNHNV; CDR2 reads YYDKDF (reference sequence). This CDR3 spans 10 amino acids. DNA of the CDR3: TGTGCCACCGGGGAAGAGACCCAGTACTTC. It encodes CATGEETQYF.

In DNA, the CDR3 is TGTGCCAGCAGTGAAGGGACAGGGGGCTATAGCAATCAGCCCCAGCATTTT. Translation gives CASSEGTGGYSNQPQHF. The rearrangement links TRBV2 to TRBJ1-5; 11 bases are a match to TRBD1. This CDR3 contains 17 residues. V lost 1 base, J lost 0 bases, and 2 bases stayed unmatched. Germline loops: CDR1 SNHLY, CDR2 FYNNEI. Full variable domain (missing parts from reference TRBV2 and TRBJ1-5): EPEVTQTPSHQVTQMGQEVILRCVPISNHLYFYWYRQILGQKVEFLVSFYNNEISEKSEIFDDQFSVERPDGSNFTLKIRSTKLEDSAMYFCASSEGTGGYSNQPQHFGDGTRLSIL.

This clonotype was seen ten or more times. This chain's CDR3 is CASSLEMSGGGYNYGYTF. In DNA, the CDR3 is TGCGCCAGCAGCTTGGAAATGTCGGGCGGCGGATATAACTATGGCTACACCTTC. The chain recombines TRBV5-1 with TRBJ1-2; D is ambiguous. Germline values: CDR1 SGHRS, CDR2 YFSETQ. CDR3 length: 18 amino acids. V lost 0 bases and J 1 base, leaving 19 bases between the germline ends.

V gene TRBV20-1 combines with J gene TRBJ2-7; TRBD1 matches 10 bases. There are 10 residues in the CDR3. In germline, CDR1 is DFQATT, CDR2 SNEGSKA (reference sequence). DNA of the CDR3: TGCAGCGGGACAGGGGACGAGCAGTACTTC. Translation: CSGTGDEQYF.

With respect to this clonotype: Germline is not matched at one junction end, which may reflect a read error. This chain links TRBV5-1 with TRBJ2-1, with 12 nucleotides matching TRBD2. Per the germline V gene, CDR1 is SGHRS and CDR2 is YFSETQ. This CDR3 contains 16 residues. Written as DNA, the CDR3 is TGCGCCAGCGGCTTGGAACTAGCGGGGGGCTACAATGAGCAGTTCTTC. Protein: CASGLELAGGYNEQFF.

This clonotype was counted at least ten times. The V call is TRBV6-5, the J call TRBJ1-2; D is unresolved. Trimming removed 6 bases from V and 1 base from J, with 12 bases in between. CDR1 and CDR2 (germline): MNHEY, SVGAGI. The CDR3 loop spans 14 amino acids. The CDR3 DNA is TGTGCCAGCAGGTCAGAGGCCCTTAACTATGGCTACACCTTC. This gives the protein CASRSEALNYGYTF.

The chain carries TRBV2 and TRBJ2-1; perhaps D is TRBD1 or TRBD2 (5 bases each). V shed 6 bases and J shed 4 bases, with 13 bases lying between them. Germline CDR1 SNHLY, CDR2 FYNNEI. This CDR3 comprises 14 residues. CDR3 in DNA: TGTGCCAGCAGAATGGGACGGCGGTACAATGAGCAGTTCTTC. This translates into CASRMGRRYNEQFF.